Sequencing of this T cell receptor beta chain was carried out in a study of blood T cells in healthy people across ages. With a J-beta primer mix and a sample-barcoded 5' primer, a second PCR ran 7 to 11 cycles. Each cDNA molecule carried a tag from a template-switch adaptor that contained 12 random nucleotides. TCRdb itself ran the 5' RACE reads through MiXCR, one entry per CDR3 protein. The repertoire holds roughly 800,000 distinct CDR3 sequences, with roughly 25% as singletons. Between the trimmed V and J ends, which lost 2 bases and 2 bases, there was a span of 12 bases. The germline V gene has CDR1 LGHNA and CDR2 YSLEER. There are 15 residues in the CDR3. These data also formed part of another study, on T cells of mothers and their children. This second study says: Every mother supplied over 8 million TCR beta CDR3 reads and every child around 3 million.

The TCR comes from a boy under 18 in good health. Sequencing used blood. The chain has TRBV4-3 and TRBJ2-5; D gene ambiguous. The DNA of the CDR3 is TGCGCCAGCAGCCAACACGGAGAGGAGCAAGAGACCCAGTACTTC. Translating gives CASSQHGEEQETQYF.